This TCR beta chain was documented in a study of T-cell reconstitution after alpha-beta-depleted transplantation in children. Study findings and constraints: High day-60 TCRbeta diversity in some patients came from surviving recipient T cells and thymic progenitors. T-cell counts and diversity were attributed mostly to newly produced T cells one year after transplant. Several hundred rapidly expanded clones from non-depleted graft cells reportedly supplied alpha-beta T cells about two months post-transplant.

This clonotype has just a few counts. Its antigen is unknown. TCRbeta library preparation incorporated unique molecular identifiers. MiXCR, applied by TCRdb to the PCR reads, yields one record per CDR3 protein. Of around 440,000 distinct CDR3 sequences in the sample, roughly 10% are singletons; the top ten hold roughly 2.1%. The CDR3 contains 14 residues. Deletions cut 6 bases from V and 1 base from J, with 12 bases between. The V gene's germline CDR1 is LNHNV and CDR2 YYDKDF (reference sequence). The sequence was collected from a child aged 2 to 10 with inherited bone marrow failure, due to receive a stem cell transplant. The J gene is TRBJ2-5, the V gene TRBV15; possible D gene TRBD1, 6 bases. Sequenced material: PBMCs, taken before TCRalphabeta/CD19-depleted stem cell transplant. CDR3 amino acids: CATSSGHIQETQYF. For the CDR3, the DNA is TGTGCCACCAGTTCGGGACATATCCAAGAGACCCAGTACTTC.